The 27 T cell receptor beta chains below come from one sample, sequenced in a study of CD8+ T cells in alopecia areata. Reverse transcription of extracted RNA yielded cDNA, which provided the sequencing template. The table came from immunoSEQ multiplex PCR; TCRdb's copy has only in-frame clones and leaves some out. The table shows approximately 100,000 clones, with less than 70% occurring only once. Sequencing used CD4+ T cells sorted from blood. The source is a human donor in good health.

The V and J genes are TRBV29-1 and TRBJ2-5, with 8 bases identical to TRBD2. Trimming took 7 bases from V and 5 from J; bases not matched to a gene: 12. The germline gives CDR1 SQVTM, CDR2 ANQGSEA. The CDR3 runs 14 residues. The chain's CDR3 is CSAVRGGLGETQYF. The CDR3 nucleotides are TGCAGCGCCGTTCGGGGGGGGCTAGGTGAGACCCAGTACTTC.

This clone was seen only a few times. This rearrangement joins TRBV18 to TRBJ2-6, with D tentatively TRBD1 or TRBD2 (5 bases each). V lost 1 base and J 0 bases, leaving 13 bases between the germline ends. CDR1 KGHSH and CDR2 LQKENI come from the germline V gene. This CDR3 spans 18 amino acids. Written as DNA, the CDR3 is TGTGCCAGCTCACCACTAGGGGACCCGAGCTCTGGGGCCAACGTCCTGACTTTC. The encoded protein is CASSPLGDPSSGANVLTF. The full variable domain, rest sourced from reference TRBV18 and TRBJ2-6, is NAGVMQNPRHLVRRRGQEARLRCSPMKGHSHVYWYRQLPEEGLKFMVYLQKENIIDESGMPKERFSAEFPKEGPSILRIQQVVRGDSAAYFCASSPLGDPSSGANVLTFGAGSRLTVL.

V gene TRBV30 combines with J gene TRBJ1-5, with D possibly being TRBD1 (6 bases). The germline V and J ends were trimmed by 1 base and 3 bases, with 10 bases remaining between them. Germline V gene sequence: CDR1 GTSNPN, CDR2 SVGIG (reference sequence). This CDR3 has 14 amino acids. In DNA form, the CDR3 reads TGTGCCTGGAGTGAAGGACAGAACAATCAGCCCCAGCATTTT. Amino acids: CAWSEGQNNQPQHF.

Worth noting for this clone: The sample has other DNA sequences that encode this CDR3 too. The gene calls are TRBV27 and TRBJ2-5; D gene ambiguous. With 4 bases removed from V and 2 bases from J, the gap between germline ends came to 5 bases. The CDR3 totals 12 residues. The V gene's germline CDR1 is MNHEY and CDR2 SMNVEV (reference sequence). The CDR3 spells CASSSRQETQYF. The CDR3 nucleotides read TGTGCCAGCAGTTCTAGACAAGAGACCCAGTACTTC.

As regards this clone: A junction boundary mismatches the germline segment, possibly from a read error. The chain links TRBV15 to TRBJ2-7; the D call may be TRBD1 or TRBD2 (5 bases each). Germline values: CDR1 LNHNV, CDR2 YYDKDF (reference sequence). The CDR3 consists of 14 residues. The CDR3, as DNA: TGTGCCACCAGCAAATACGGGGCCTCCGACGAGCAGTACTTC. Translation: CATSKYGASDEQYF.

V gene TRBV25-1 combines with J gene TRBJ1-1, with 8 nucleotides matching TRBD1. Germline V gene lookup returns CDR1 MGHDK and CDR2 SYGVNS. The CDR3 runs 14 residues. V trimming: 6 bases; J trimming: 6 bases; junction bases outside the gene matches: 9. DNA for the CDR3: TGTGCCAGCAGACAACAGGGGGGCAGCTCTGAAGCTTTCTTT. It translates to CASRQQGGSSEAFF.

The chain uses TRBV2 and TRBJ2-1; D is possibly TRBD2 (6 bases). V dropped 6 bases and J dropped 0 bases, with 18 bases sitting between them. Germline CDR1 and CDR2: SNHLY and FYNNEI. The CDR3 is 17 amino acids. The CDR3 reads CASSRSGGANSYNEQFF. CDR3 DNA sequence: TGTGCCAGCAGCCGCAGCGGAGGGGCCAACTCCTACAATGAGCAGTTCTTC.

The chain links TRBV5-6 to TRBJ1-5; 7 nucleotides line up with TRBD1. V shed 3 bases, J shed 2 bases, and the junction held 5 bases outside the gene matches. The CDR3 is made up of 15 amino acids. Per the germline V gene, CDR1 is SGHDT and CDR2 is YYEEEE. The CDR3 is CASSSRGQGNQPQHF. The CDR3 DNA reads TGTGCCAGCAGCTCGAGGGGGCAGGGCAATCAGCCCCAGCATTTT. The whole variable domain, remainder taken from reference TRBV5-6 and TRBJ1-5, is DAGVTQSPTHLIKTRGQQVTLRCSPKSGHDTVSWYQQALGQGPQFIFQYYEEEERQRGNFPDRFSGHQFPNYSSELNVNALLLGDSALYLCASSSRGQGNQPQHFGDGTRLSIL.

This clone turned up a few times. CDR3 in DNA: TGCAGCGTTTCACGGGACGGAAACTACGAGCAGTACTTC. It encodes CSVSRDGNYEQYF. The rearrangement joins TRBV29-1 to TRBJ2-7; either TRBD1 or TRBD2 may supply D (5 bases each). From germline, CDR1 is SQVTM and CDR2 ANQGSEA. Trimming took off 5 bases at V and 3 bases at J, with 14 bases between the two ends. This CDR3 region has 13 residues.

The gene calls are TRBV11-2 and TRBJ2-3; D gene uncertain. There are 15 residues in the CDR3. V shed 7 bases and J shed 2 bases, with 16 bases lying between them. The germline CDR1 and CDR2 sequences are SGHAT and FQNNGV. CDR3 DNA: TGTGCCAGCAACCACAACTCGAACCCCACAGATACGCAGTATTTT. Amino acids: CASNHNSNPTDTQYF.

The chain employs TRBV7-2 and TRBJ1-2; 7 nucleotides align to TRBD1. Losses at the gene ends were 3 bases for V and 7 bases for J; bases not matched to a gene: 11. This CDR3 is 15 amino acids long. The germline V gene has CDR1 SGHTA and CDR2 FQGNSA. CDR3 residues: CASSFFDRAAGGYTF. Written as DNA, the CDR3 is TGTGCCAGCAGCTTCTTCGACAGGGCTGCTGGTGGCTACACCTTC.

The chain combines TRBV18 with TRBJ2-5, with TRBD1 matching 10 bases. V shed 6 bases and J 2 bases; nucleotides not matched to a gene: 6. CDR1 is KGHSH and CDR2 is LQKENI in the germline V gene. This CDR3 spans 15 amino acids. The CDR3: CASSRDRGTQETQYF. The CDR3 nucleotides are TGTGCCAGCTCGCGGGACAGGGGAACGCAAGAGACCCAGTACTTC.

This clone appeared a single time. V is TRBV7-9 and J is TRBJ1-1, with a possible D match to TRBD1 (6 bases). This CDR3 has 14 residues. Per the germline V gene, CDR1 is SEHNR and CDR2 is FQNEAQ (reference sequence). The ends were cut back, 5 bases at V and 0 bases at J, with 10 bases in the middle. The CDR3 DNA reads as TGTGCCAGCAGCACCAGACAGGTGAACACTGAAGCTTTCTTT. Amino acids: CASSTRQVNTEAFF.

This chain connects TRBV7-2 to TRBJ2-3; the match to TRBD2 covers 8 bases. The length of the CDR3 is 19 residues. V lost 1 base, J lost 6 bases, and 18 bases stayed unmatched. The germline gives CDR1 SGHTA, CDR2 FQGNSA. The CDR3 protein is CASSLGASGGSRRSDTQYF. The CDR3 coding sequence is TGTGCCAGCAGCTTAGGAGCGAGCGGGGGTAGCCGGAGGTCGGATACGCAGTATTTT.

The V gene is TRBV10-3, the J gene TRBJ2-1, with 11 positions matching TRBD2. The CDR3 spans 15 residues. Germline V gene lookup returns CDR1 ENHRY and CDR2 SYGVKD. J gave up 6 bases and V 6 bases, and 7 bases lay outside the gene matches. Here the CDR3 reads CAIRGASGGLNEQFF. CDR3 sequence (DNA): TGTGCCATCAGAGGGGCTAGCGGGGGGCTCAATGAGCAGTTCTTC.

For the CDR3, the DNA is TGTGCCAGCAGTTCCGTAAACTCCTACGAGCAGTACTTC. It specifies CASSSVNSYEQYF. The gene calls are TRBV28 and TRBJ2-7; unclear D gene. V lost 4 bases, J lost 0 bases, and 7 bases lay in between. The CDR3 runs to 13 residues. Germline loops: CDR1 MDHEN, CDR2 SYDVKM.

V usage is TRBV5-6 and J usage is TRBJ1-1; no clear D. The CDR3 totals 15 residues. The germline CDR1 and CDR2 sequences are SGHDT and YYEEEE. The V and J ends lost 4 bases and 0 bases respectively, with 13 bases between them. DNA for the CDR3: TGTGCCAGCAGCCTACCCGGTGGGATGAACACTGAAGCTTTCTTT. It specifies CASSLPGGMNTEAFF. Complete variable domain (other parts from reference TRBV5-6 and TRBJ1-1): DAGVTQSPTHLIKTRGQQVTLRCSPKSGHDTVSWYQQALGQGPQFIFQYYEEEERQRGNFPDRFSGHQFPNYSSELNVNALLLGDSALYLCASSLPGGMNTEAFFGQGTRLTVV.

This clone was detected a few times. The chain uses TRBV29-1 and TRBJ1-1; weak D call: TRBD1 (5 bases). This CDR3 region has 13 residues. Deletions cut 2 bases from V and 8 bases from J, with 15 bases between. Germline CDR1 and CDR2: SQVTM and ANQGSEA. As DNA, the CDR3 is TGCAGCGTTGAACAACCATTACAGGCGGAAGCTTTCTTT. Translated: CSVEQPLQAEAFF.

The rearrangement uses TRBV2 and TRBJ2-3, with TRBD2 matching 7 bases. CDR1 is SNHLY and CDR2 is FYNNEI in the germline V gene. The CDR3 length is 14 residues. V lost 7 bases, J lost 2 bases, and 6 bases stayed unmatched. CDR3 sequence (DNA): TGTGCCAGCAAACTAGCGCCTAACACAGATACGCAGTATTTT. It translates to CASKLAPNTDTQYF.

The chain has TRBV11-2 and TRBJ2-2, with TRBD1 matching 7 bases. The CDR3 is 16 amino acids. V dropped 4 bases and J dropped 0; count of bases not matched to a gene: 5. In germline, CDR1 is SGHAT, CDR2 FQNNGV. The CDR3 coding sequence is TGTGCCAGCAGCTCCTGGGGGACAGCGAACACCGGGGAGCTGTTTTTT. This codes for CASSSWGTANTGELFF.

The V and J genes are TRBV29-1 and TRBJ1-2, with 10 positions matching TRBD1. Trimming removed 4 bases from V and 8 bases from J; junction bases left unmatched: 7. There are 13 residues in the CDR3. Germline assignment: CDR1 SQVTM and CDR2 ANQGSEA. The CDR3 loop reads CSVAPGTGVGYTF. The CDR3 nucleotides are TGCAGCGTTGCCCCCGGGACAGGGGTCGGCTACACCTTC.

The chain carries TRBV30 and TRBJ1-1; the D is unclear. This CDR3 is built from 14 residues. The ends were cut back, 7 bases at V and 0 bases at J, with 15 bases in the middle. Germline V gives CDR1 GTSNPN, CDR2 SVGIG (reference sequence). CDR3 in DNA: TGTGCCTACAACGCCGGGTTGATGAACACTGAAGCTTTCTTT. Encoded protein: CAYNAGLMNTEAFF.

V gene TRBV2 combines with J gene TRBJ2-1; the D is unclear. Germline lookup yields CDR1 SNHLY and CDR2 FYNNEI. The CDR3 sequence is 11 residues long. V shed 6 bases and J shed 4 bases, with 4 bases lying between them. Here the CDR3 DNA reads TGTGCCAGCAGCCAGTACAATGAGCAGTTCTTC. It encodes CASSQYNEQFF.

The rearrangement joins TRBV7-8 to TRBJ2-6, with 12 bases that match TRBD1. Per germline, CDR1 SGHVS and CDR2 FQNEAQ. The trim removed 10 bases at V and 6 bases at J, leaving 13 bases unmatched. This CDR3 has 17 residues. The CDR3 nucleotides read TGTGCCATTTCGCCCGGGACAGGGGGCCCAAAGGCCAACGTCCTGACTTTC. Its translation: CAISPGTGGPKANVLTF.

The J gene is TRBJ1-1, the V gene TRBV30, with D unclear. Germline values: CDR1 GTSNPN, CDR2 SVGIG (reference sequence). The CDR3 has 13 amino acids. V lost 2 bases, J lost 4 bases, and 11 bases lay in between. CDR3 in amino acids: CAWSTTGRTEAFF. As DNA, the CDR3 is TGTGCCTGGAGTACGACGGGCCGCACTGAAGCTTTCTTT.

In its sample, this clone was seen a few times. This chain joins TRBV5-1 and TRBJ2-1; 7 positions agree with TRBD1. From germline, CDR1 is SGHRS and CDR2 YFSETQ. Trimming cost V 0 bases and J 0 bases; bases outside gene matches: 3. The CDR3 contains 16 residues. CDR3 DNA: TGCGCCAGCAGCTTGGTAGGGGGCATCTCCTACAATGAGCAGTTCTTC. This sequence encodes CASSLVGGISYNEQFF. The entire variable domain, with the rest obtained from reference TRBV5-1 and TRBJ2-1, is as follows: KAGVTQTPRYLIKTRGQQVTLSCSPISGHRSVSWYQQTPGQGLQFLFEYFSETQRNKGNFPGRFSGRQFSNSRSEMNVSTLELGDSALYLCASSLVGGISYNEQFFGPGTRLTVL.

This clone was counted a single time. The chain recombines TRBV9 with TRBJ1-2; D is undetermined. CDR1 is SGDLS and CDR2 is YYNGEE in the germline V gene. This CDR3 spans 12 amino acids. The V end was cut by 4 bases, the J end by 5 bases, with 9 bases between. In nucleotides, the CDR3 is TGTGCCAGCAGCCGGATCGGGTATGGCTACACCTTC. It codes for CASSRIGYGYTF.